This T cell receptor (beta chain) emerged from a study of beta chain features in type 1 diabetes. The CDR3 has 17 residues. Germline V gene sequence: CDR1 SGHTA, CDR2 FQGNSA. V was trimmed by 5 bases and J by 3 bases, leaving 22 bases between them. The sequenced template was cDNA made from the entire isolated RNA. Using immunoSEQ multiplex PCR, the repertoire was profiled, and TCRdb retains in-frame clones only, with some absent. The repertoire includes 200,000 to 250,000 clones, around 68% of them detected once, and 0.053% sits in the top ten. Sequenced: naive CD4+ T cells from blood. The J gene is TRBJ1-2, the V gene TRBV7-2; tentatively, D is TRBD1 (6 bases). This TCR was sampled from a man in his thirties or forties in good health. The DNA for the CDR3 is TGTGCCAGCAGCGCCAAAGGGACCAGGGGAAGTGACTATGGCTACACCTTC. Translation gives CASSAKGTRGSDYGYTF.